The present T cell receptor (beta chain) was sequenced within a study of cytomegalovirus exposure and HLA in healthy donors. Both 60 Vbeta primers and 13 Jbeta primers went into the PCR. Here immunoSEQ multiplex PCR was the method, and the copy in TCRdb shows in-frame clones only, minus some. The table lists about 160,000 clones, over 75% of them singletons, with about 1.5% in the top ten. The study's findings and limits: Excluded were some V segments that proved indistinguishable, including TRBV6-2 and TRBV6-3. The authors later found most CMV-associated TCR beta chains appeared HLA-restricted.

Healthy bone marrow donors made up the cohort. Points on this clone: The antigen is undetermined.

The CDR3 is 15 amino acids. V lost 4 bases to trimming and J lost 10 bases, with 20 bases between them. Germline CDR1 and CDR2: LGHNA and YNFKEQ. The chain joins TRBV4-2 to TRBJ2-1; possible D gene TRBD2, 5 bases. This TCR was recovered from a woman aged 25-40 years in good health and CMV-seronegative. Sequenced sample: PBMCs. The CDR3 DNA is TGTGCCAGCAGCCCACTTAGCCCCATCGGAGGCGAGCAGTTCTTC. Translation gives CASSPLSPIGGEQFF.